The next 22 T cell receptor beta chains were all read from a single sample in a study of PD-1 blockade in classical Hodgkin lymphoma. Every one of the patients relapsed after autologous stem cell transplantation (brentuximab vedotin exposure was variable). Profiling relied on immunoSEQ multiplex PCR, and the TCRdb table lists in-frame clones only, not all of them. The sample yields over 35,000 clones, more than 75% seen once. This material consisted of peripheral blood mononuclear cells (PBMCs), taken at baseline. The source is a human donor with classical Hodgkin lymphoma.

V usage is TRBV7-6 and J usage is TRBJ1-2; 11 nucleotides match TRBD1. Germline CDR1 SGHVS, CDR2 FNYEAQ. The CDR3 has 16 residues. V gave up 5 bases and J gave up 0 bases; unmatched junction bases: 5. CDR3 bases: TGTGCCAGCAGCCTGGACAGGGGGCTGACTAACTATGGCTACACCTTC. Protein sequence: CASSLDRGLTNYGYTF.

The table lists this clone with a few counts. The chain links TRBV5-1 to TRBJ1-2, with 12 bases that match TRBD1. CDR3 length: 16 residues. V shed 2 bases, J shed 8 bases, and the junction held 10 bases outside the gene matches. Looked up from germline, CDR1 is SGHRS and CDR2 is YFSETQ. For the CDR3, the DNA is TGCGCCAGCAGCTTCCACAGGGACAGGGGGCGCGAGGGCTACACCTTC. Its protein product is CASSFHRDRGREGYTF.

The chain links TRBV4-1 to TRBJ1-2; TRBD1 aligns across 10 bases. CDR1 is MGHRA, CDR2 YSYEKL, per germline. V trimming: 5 bases; J trimming: 4 bases; junction bases outside the gene matches: 7. The CDR3 has 15 amino acids. The CDR3 region has the DNA TGCGCCAGCAGCGACGCCGGGACAGGGGCCTATGGCTACACCTTC. It yields the protein CASSDAGTGAYGYTF.

The chain links TRBV28 to TRBJ2-7; D not certain. V lost 5 bases and J lost 3, with 5 bases in between. The CDR3 spans 11 residues. Germline V lookup: CDR1 MDHEN, CDR2 SYDVKM. The DNA of the CDR3 is TGTGCCAGCAGTCCATACTACGAGCAGTACTTC. This translates into CASSPYYEQYF. The variable domain in full, with the rest retrieved from reference TRBV28 and TRBJ2-7, is DVKVTQSSRYLVKRTGEKVFLECVQDMDHENMFWYRQDPGLGLRLIYFSYDVKMKEKGDIPEGYSVSREKKERFSLILESASTNQTSMYLCASSPYYEQYFGPGTRLTVT.

The chain carries TRBV5-6 and TRBJ2-7; no reliable D call. V lost 3 bases, J lost 7 bases, and 8 bases lay in between. CDR3 size: 11 residues. CDR1 and CDR2 (germline): SGHDT, YYEEEE. The CDR3 sequence is CASSSSGEQYF. In DNA form, the CDR3 reads TGTGCCAGCAGCTCCTCTGGGGAGCAGTACTTC.

J is TRBJ1-2 and V is TRBV5-6; D gene uncertain. V was trimmed by 4 bases and J by 7 bases, leaving 17 bases between them. CDR3 length: 14 residues. CDR1 and CDR2 from the germline V gene are SGHDT and YYEEEE. CDR3 sequence (DNA): TGTGCCAGCAGCGACGTCATGCGCGAGGGTGGCTACACCTTC. The encoded protein is CASSDVMREGGYTF.

The V and J genes are TRBV10-3 and TRBJ2-3; 9 nucleotides align to TRBD2. The CDR3 has 19 residues. V shed 10 bases, J shed 10 bases, and the junction held 30 bases outside the gene matches. Germline lookup yields CDR1 ENHRY and CDR2 SYGVKD. DNA for the CDR3: TGTGCCACCGCGTCAAGTACAGGCGGGGGGGCATCCACGGGAAGGGCGCAGTATTTT. This codes for CATASSTGGGASTGRAQYF.

The rearrangement joins TRBV5-1 to TRBJ2-1; 9 bases align to TRBD1. The germline CDR1 and CDR2 sequences are SGHRS and YFSETQ. The CDR3 runs to 14 residues. The V gene end was trimmed by 0 bases and the J gene end by 7 bases; junction bases not matched to a gene: 2. This CDR3 is CASSLVDRGNEQFF. Written as DNA, the CDR3 is TGCGCCAGCAGCTTGGTAGACAGGGGGAATGAGCAGTTCTTC. Full variable domain (missing parts from reference TRBV5-1 and TRBJ2-1): KAGVTQTPRYLIKTRGQQVTLSCSPISGHRSVSWYQQTPGQGLQFLFEYFSETQRNKGNFPGRFSGRQFSNSRSEMNVSTLELGDSALYLCASSLVDRGNEQFFGPGTRLTVL.

This clone has only one observation. This chain links TRBV27 with TRBJ2-1; the match to TRBD2 covers 12 bases. The CDR3 length is 15 residues. V dropped 6 bases and J dropped 2; count of bases not matched to a gene: 2. In germline, CDR1 is MNHEY, CDR2 SMNVEV (reference sequence). The CDR3 region has the DNA TGTGCCAGCAGGAGACTAGCGGGAGCCTACAATGAGCAGTTCTTC. Its translation is CASRRLAGAYNEQFF.

The rearrangement uses TRBV5-4 and TRBJ1-2; D unresolved. The CDR3 loop spans 14 amino acids. Germline V gene data show CDR1 as SGHNT and CDR2 as YYREEE (reference sequence). V was trimmed by 3 bases and J by 0 bases, leaving 9 bases between them. The CDR3 nucleotides are TGTGCCAGCAGCTCCTACGGGGCTAACTATGGCTACACCTTC. As protein: CASSSYGANYGYTF.

The rearrangement joins TRBV28 to TRBJ1-1, with 9 nucleotides matching TRBD1. V shed 6 bases and J 6 bases; nucleotides not matched to a gene: 11. Germline V gives CDR1 MDHEN, CDR2 SYDVKM. The CDR3 has 15 amino acids. CDR3 sequence: CASSQPPDRGSEAFF. Here the CDR3 DNA reads TGTGCCAGCAGCCAACCCCCGGACAGGGGCTCTGAAGCTTTCTTT.

The J gene is TRBJ2-7, the V gene TRBV5-4; no reliable D call. The CDR3 is made up of 14 amino acids. The germline CDR1 and CDR2 sequences are SGHNT and YYREEE (reference sequence). Trimming cost V 4 bases and J 3 bases, with 14 bases left between them. CDR3 coding DNA: TGTGCCAGCAGCCCGCAAAGTAAGGGCTACGAGCAGTACTTC. Translating it yields CASSPQSKGYEQYF.

The V and J genes are TRBV7-9 and TRBJ2-5, with D uncertain. CDR1 is SEHNR and CDR2 is FQNEAQ in the germline V gene (reference sequence). V was shortened by 1 base and J by 2 bases, with 14 bases between the two germline ends. The CDR3 totals 16 residues. CDR3: CASSLEARRTQETQYF. DNA of the CDR3: TGTGCCAGCAGCTTAGAGGCCAGGAGAACTCAAGAGACCCAGTACTTC. The complete variable domain, with remaining parts taken from reference TRBV7-9 and TRBJ2-5, reads DTGVSQNPRHKITKRGQNVTFRCDPISEHNRLYWYRQTLGQGPEFLTYFQNEAQLEKSRLLSDRFSAERPKGSFSTLEIQRTEQGDSAMYLCASSLEARRTQETQYFGPGTRLLVL.

The V and J genes are TRBV6-1 and TRBJ1-1; D is perhaps TRBD1 (5 bases). Trimming left V 5 bases short and J 1 base short, with 11 bases between. Germline V lookup: CDR1 MNHNS, CDR2 SASEGT. CDR3 length: 14 residues. In DNA form, the CDR3 reads TGTGCCAGCAGTTATGACAGACAGAACACTGAAGCTTTCTTT. Protein product: CASSYDRQNTEAFF.

V usage is TRBV15 and J usage is TRBJ2-5; tentative D call: TRBD2 (6 bases). Germline values: CDR1 LNHNV, CDR2 YYDKDF (reference sequence). This CDR3 comprises 13 residues. V lost 1 base to trimming and J lost 5 bases, with 8 bases between them. CDR3 nucleotide sequence: TGTGCCACCAGCAGAGTTCGGGAGGAGACCCAGTACTTC. It specifies CATSRVREETQYF.

This chain connects TRBV10-3 to TRBJ2-7; TRBD2 matches 7 bases. The V gene's germline CDR1 is ENHRY and CDR2 SYGVKD. V gave up 2 bases and J gave up 3 bases; unmatched junction bases: 4. The CDR3 is made up of 14 amino acids. Here the CDR3 reads CAISEQLAIYEQYF. In DNA, the CDR3 is TGTGCCATCAGTGAGCAACTAGCGATCTACGAGCAGTACTTC.

The chain links TRBV6-6 to TRBJ1-6; tentatively, D is TRBD1 (6 bases). There are 13 residues in the CDR3. Germline values: CDR1 MNHNY, CDR2 SVGAGI (reference sequence). V was trimmed by 7 bases and J by 10 bases, leaving 14 bases between them. The CDR3 is CASKGGLGSPLHF. The CDR3 region has the DNA TGTGCCAGCAAGGGGGGCTTGGGGTCACCCCTCCACTTT.

CDR3: CASSYDTRGPGYTF. The DNA for the CDR3 is TGTGCCAGCAGTTACGACACCCGGGGTCCTGGCTACACCTTC. This rearrangement joins TRBV6-5 to TRBJ1-2; D ambiguous. The ends were cut back, 2 bases at V and 7 bases at J, with 14 bases in the middle. Per the germline V gene, CDR1 is MNHEY and CDR2 is SVGAGI. CDR3 length equals 14 residues.

The V gene is TRBV29-1, the J gene TRBJ2-1; maybe TRBD2 (6 bases). The CDR3 has 13 residues. From germline, CDR1 is SQVTM and CDR2 ANQGSEA. Trimming pared 7 bases from V and 0 bases from J, leaving 10 bases between. The CDR3 DNA sequence: TGCAGCGCCTCCGGGAGCTCCTACAATGAGCAGTTCTTC. It translates to CSASGSSYNEQFF.

V is TRBV6-1 and J is TRBJ1-1; D remains unclear. The germline CDR1 and CDR2 sequences are MNHNS and SASEGT. The CDR3 loop spans 13 amino acids. With 5 bases removed from V and 3 bases from J, the gap between germline ends came to 10 bases. CDR3 nucleotides: TGTGCCAGCAGTACATGGGGTTACACTGAAGCTTTCTTT. Translated, it gives CASSTWGYTEAFF.

The genes are TRBV7-9 and TRBJ2-7; 8 bases are shared with TRBD2. Trimming took 5 bases from V and 5 from J; bases not matched to a gene: 14. Germline CDR1 and CDR2: SEHNR and FQNEAQ (reference sequence). The CDR3 totals 16 residues. The DNA for the CDR3 is TGTGCCAGCAGCGCTTTCGGGGGGGCGCTTGCCCACGAGCAGTACTTC. Translation gives CASSAFGGALAHEQYF.

V usage is TRBV11-2 and J usage is TRBJ1-1; D is perhaps TRBD1 (5 bases). The CDR3 is made up of 16 amino acids. Germline V CDR1 and CDR2: SGHAT, FQNNGV. V gave up 5 bases and J gave up 0 bases, with 16 bases separating them. The CDR3 DNA follows: TGTGCCAGCAGCCCTAGACAGCAGGCCATGAACACTGAAGCTTTCTTT. Translation gives CASSPRQQAMNTEAFF.